A selection of T cell receptor beta chains follows, all from one sample in a study of Graves' ophthalmopathy and Graves' hyperthyroidism. TCRdb called the multiplex PCR reads again in MiXCR, with one record for every CDR3 protein. The data hold about 600,000 distinct CDR3 sequences, with about 35% observed a single time. The specimen sequenced was peripheral blood or thyroid tissue (not recorded which). These receptors all stem from an adult man with Graves' hyperthyroidism. CDR3s include the opening cysteine and the closing phenylalanine or tryptophan. D genes are given only for firm matches. The listing skips clone size in some rows; elsewhere it reads once, few, many or a size class.

CDR3aa,CDR3nt,v_gene,d_gene,j_gene,abundance
CASSRDRTGINGYTF,TGCGCCAGCAGCCGCGACCGGACAGGGATAAATGGCTACACCTTC,TRBV4-1,TRBD1,TRBJ1-2,many
CSALGRTSGNTIYF,TGCAGTGCTTTGGGACGGACCTCTGGAAACACCATATATTTT,TRBV20-1,-,TRBJ1-3,-
CASSAQGAGELFF,TGTGCCAGTAGTGCTCAGGGGGCCGGGGAGCTGTTTTTT,TRBV19,TRBD1,TRBJ2-2,many
CATSRAGGDNEQFF,TGTGCCACCAGCAGGGCAGGGGGAGACAATGAGCAGTTCTTC,TRBV15,TRBD1,TRBJ2-1,-
CASSDGVVGEKLFF,TGCGCCAGCAGTGACGGTGTAGTAGGTGAAAAACTGTTTTTT,TRBV10-2,-,TRBJ1-4,many
CASSPAGGSYEQYF,TGCGCCAGCAGCCCGGCCGGGGGCTCCTACGAGCAGTACTTC,TRBV5-1,-,TRBJ2-7,many
CSASLVRGSAKNIQYF,TGCAGTGCTAGTCTAGTTCGAGGCTCGGCCAAAAACATTCAGTACTTC,TRBV20-1,-,TRBJ2-4,-
CASSQVPGDQETQYF,TGTGCCAGCAGCCAAGTACCGGGGGACCAAGAGACCCAGTACTTC,TRBV14,-,TRBJ2-5,many
CASSFGPGLAGVEQYF,TGCGCCAGCAGCTTTGGTCCGGGACTAGCGGGAGTTGAGCAGTACTTC,TRBV5-1,TRBD2,TRBJ2-7,-
CASSLPGGDFYGYTF,TGCGCCAGCAGCTTGCCAGGGGGCGATTTCTATGGCTACACCTTC,TRBV5-1,TRBD1,TRBJ1-2,many
CASRPTGANTEAFF,TGTGCCAGCAGGCCCACAGGGGCGAACACTGAAGCTTTCTTT,TRBV25-1,TRBD1,TRBJ1-1,many
CASSAAGGFSYEQYF,TGTGCCAGCAGCGCAGCAGGGGGCTTCTCCTACGAGCAGTACTTC,TRBV7-2,TRBD1,TRBJ2-7,-
CASRIDPTEAFF,TGTGCCAGCAGGATAGATCCCACTGAAGCTTTCTTT,TRBV6-6,-,TRBJ1-1,many
CAISRDRVAFF,TGTGCCATCAGTCGGGACAGGGTCGCTTTCTTT,TRBV10-1,TRBD1,TRBJ1-1,-
CASSLSQAANYGHTF,TGTGCCAGCAGTTTGTCCCAGGCAGCTAACTATGGCCACACCTTC,TRBV27,-,TRBJ1-2,-
CAISESKGLETQYF,TGTGCCATCAGTGAGTCGAAGGGTTTGGAGACCCAGTACTTC,TRBV10-3,-,TRBJ2-5,-
CASSEFSYTEAFF,TGTGCCAGCAGTGAATTCAGCTACACTGAAGCTTTCTTT,TRBV25-1,-,TRBJ1-1,many